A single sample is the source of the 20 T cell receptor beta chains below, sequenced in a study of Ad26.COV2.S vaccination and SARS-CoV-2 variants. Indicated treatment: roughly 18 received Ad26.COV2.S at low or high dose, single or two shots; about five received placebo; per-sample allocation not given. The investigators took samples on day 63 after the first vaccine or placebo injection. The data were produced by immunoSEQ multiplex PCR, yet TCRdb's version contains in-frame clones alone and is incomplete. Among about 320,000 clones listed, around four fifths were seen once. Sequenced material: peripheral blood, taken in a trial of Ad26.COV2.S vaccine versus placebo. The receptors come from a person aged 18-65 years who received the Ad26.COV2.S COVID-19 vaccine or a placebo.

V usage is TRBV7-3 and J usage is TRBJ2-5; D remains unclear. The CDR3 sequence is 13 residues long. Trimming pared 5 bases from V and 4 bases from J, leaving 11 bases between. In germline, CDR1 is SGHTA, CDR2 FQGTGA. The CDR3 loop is CASSLGRGETQYF. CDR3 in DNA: TGTGCCAGCAGCCTAGGACGAGGAGAGACCCAGTACTTC.

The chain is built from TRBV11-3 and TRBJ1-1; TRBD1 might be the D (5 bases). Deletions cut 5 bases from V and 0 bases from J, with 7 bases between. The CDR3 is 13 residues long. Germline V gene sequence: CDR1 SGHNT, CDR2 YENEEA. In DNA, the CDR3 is TGTGCCAGCAGCCAGGACATGAACACTGAAGCTTTCTTT. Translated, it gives CASSQDMNTEAFF.

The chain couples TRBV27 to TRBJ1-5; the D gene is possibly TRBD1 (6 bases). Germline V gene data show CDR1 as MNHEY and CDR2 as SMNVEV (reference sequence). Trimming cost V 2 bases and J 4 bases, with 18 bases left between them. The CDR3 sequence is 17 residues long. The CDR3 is CASSLIGRQGTNQPQHF. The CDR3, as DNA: TGTGCCAGCAGTTTAATCGGCCGGCAGGGGACAAATCAGCCCCAGCATTTT.

CDR3 amino acids: CASSRRTDEQYF. DNA for the CDR3: TGTGCCAGCAGTAGGCGGACAGACGAGCAGTACTTC. The rearrangement links TRBV6-5 to TRBJ2-7; D might be TRBD1 (6 bases). V gave up 5 bases and J gave up 5 bases, with 10 bases separating them. Germline V gene sequence: CDR1 MNHEY, CDR2 SVGAGI. The CDR3 totals 12 residues.

CDR3 bases: TGTGCCAGCAGCAGAGCAGGGGCTACAGATACGCAGTATTTT. Its protein product is CASSRAGATDTQYF. The chain recombines TRBV7-9 with TRBJ2-3; possibly TRBD1 for D (6 bases). The germline CDR1 and CDR2 sequences are SEHNR and FQNEAQ (reference sequence). CDR3 length equals 14 residues. The ends were cut back, 5 bases at V and 3 bases at J, with 12 bases in the middle.

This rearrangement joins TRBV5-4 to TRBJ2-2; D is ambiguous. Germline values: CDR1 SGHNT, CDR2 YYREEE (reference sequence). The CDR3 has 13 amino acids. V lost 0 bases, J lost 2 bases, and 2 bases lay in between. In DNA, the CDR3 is TGTGCCAGCAGCTTGGGTAACACCGGGGAGCTGTTTTTT. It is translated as CASSLGNTGELFF.

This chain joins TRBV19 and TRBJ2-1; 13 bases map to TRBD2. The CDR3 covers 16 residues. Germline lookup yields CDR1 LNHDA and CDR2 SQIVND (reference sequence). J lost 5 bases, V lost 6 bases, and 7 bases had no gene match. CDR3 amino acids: CASSLRLAGGHNEQFF. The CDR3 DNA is TGTGCCAGTAGCCTTCGACTAGCGGGGGGCCACAATGAGCAGTTCTTC.

CDR3 in DNA: TGTGCCAGCAGCCTTGGGCTAGCGGGGAATGAGCAGTTCTTC. Its translation is CASSLGLAGNEQFF. This chain joins TRBV28 and TRBJ2-1; 9 nucleotides line up with TRBD2. V shed 6 bases, J shed 7 bases, and the junction held 7 bases outside the gene matches. CDR3 length: 14 residues. Germline CDR1 MDHEN, CDR2 SYDVKM.

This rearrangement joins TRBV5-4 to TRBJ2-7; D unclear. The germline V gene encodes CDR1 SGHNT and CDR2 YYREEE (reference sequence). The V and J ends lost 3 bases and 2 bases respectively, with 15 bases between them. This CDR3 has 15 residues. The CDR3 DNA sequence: TGTGCCAGCAGCTCCCGTCGGGCGGCGACCTACGAGCAGTACTTC. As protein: CASSSRRAATYEQYF.

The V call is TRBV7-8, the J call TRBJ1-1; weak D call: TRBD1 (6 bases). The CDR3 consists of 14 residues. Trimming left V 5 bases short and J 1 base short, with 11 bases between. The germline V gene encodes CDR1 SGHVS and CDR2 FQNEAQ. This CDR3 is CASSINRENTEAFF. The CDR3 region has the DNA TGTGCCAGCAGCATCAACAGGGAGAACACTGAAGCTTTCTTT.

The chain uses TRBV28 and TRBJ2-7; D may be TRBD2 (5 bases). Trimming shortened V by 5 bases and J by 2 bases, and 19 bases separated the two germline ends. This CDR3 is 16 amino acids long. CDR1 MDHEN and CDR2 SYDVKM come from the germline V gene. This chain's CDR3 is CASSDGLSQNTYEQYF. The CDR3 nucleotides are TGTGCCAGCAGTGATGGACTCAGCCAAAACACCTACGAGCAGTACTTC.

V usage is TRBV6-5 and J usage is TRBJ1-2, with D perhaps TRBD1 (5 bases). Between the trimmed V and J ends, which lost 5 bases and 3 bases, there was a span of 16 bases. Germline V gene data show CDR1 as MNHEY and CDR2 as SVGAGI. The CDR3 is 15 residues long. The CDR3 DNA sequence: TGTGCCAGCAGTAGGAAACGGGGGGAGCACTATGGCTACACCTTC. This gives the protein CASSRKRGEHYGYTF.

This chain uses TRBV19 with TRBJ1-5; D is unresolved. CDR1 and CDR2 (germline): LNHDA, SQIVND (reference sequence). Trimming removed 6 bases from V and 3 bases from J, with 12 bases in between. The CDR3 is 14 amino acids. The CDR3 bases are TGTGCCAGTAGAAAAAGACGGGACAATCAGCCCCAGCATTTT. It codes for CASRKRRDNQPQHF.

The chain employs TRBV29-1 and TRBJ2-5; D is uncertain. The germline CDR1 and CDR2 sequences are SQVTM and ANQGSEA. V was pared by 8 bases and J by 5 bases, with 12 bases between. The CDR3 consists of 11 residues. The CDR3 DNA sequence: TGCAGCTGCCTAGATCTCGAGACCCAGTACTTC. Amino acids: CSCLDLETQYF.

CDR3: CASSLSRTNYGYTF. CDR3 bases: TGTGCCAGCAGCTTGTCCAGGACTAACTATGGCTACACCTTC. The chain recombines TRBV5-6 with TRBJ1-2; the D is unclear. The V end was cut by 1 base, the J end by 0 bases, with 7 bases between. CDR3 size: 14 residues. The germline V gene has CDR1 SGHDT and CDR2 YYEEEE.

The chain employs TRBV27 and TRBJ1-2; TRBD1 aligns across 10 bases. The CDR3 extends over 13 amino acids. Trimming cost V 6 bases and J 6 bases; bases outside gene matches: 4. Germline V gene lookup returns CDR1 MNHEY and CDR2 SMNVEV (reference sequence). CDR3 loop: CASSRQGANGYTF. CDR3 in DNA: TGTGCCAGCAGCCGACAGGGGGCGAATGGCTACACCTTC.

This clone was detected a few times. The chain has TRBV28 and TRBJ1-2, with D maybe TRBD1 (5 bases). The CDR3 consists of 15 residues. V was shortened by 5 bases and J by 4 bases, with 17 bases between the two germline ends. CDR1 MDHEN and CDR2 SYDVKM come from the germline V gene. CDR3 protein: CASSPPSGTGYGYTF. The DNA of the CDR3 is TGTGCCAGCAGTCCTCCATCCGGGACGGGCTATGGCTACACCTTC.

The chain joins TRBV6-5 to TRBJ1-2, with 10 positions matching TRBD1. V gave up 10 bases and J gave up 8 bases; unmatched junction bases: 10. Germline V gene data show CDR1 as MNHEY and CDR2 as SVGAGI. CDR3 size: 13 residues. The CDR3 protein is CATMTGGVGGYTF. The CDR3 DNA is TGTGCCACCATGACAGGGGGCGTTGGGGGCTACACCTTC.

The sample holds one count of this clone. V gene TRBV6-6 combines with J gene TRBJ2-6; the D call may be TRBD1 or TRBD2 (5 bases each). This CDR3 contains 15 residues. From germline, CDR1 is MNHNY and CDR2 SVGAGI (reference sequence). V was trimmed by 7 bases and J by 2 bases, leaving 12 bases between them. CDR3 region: CASKLGEAGANVLTF. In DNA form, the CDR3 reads TGTGCCAGCAAGTTGGGGGAAGCTGGGGCCAACGTCCTGACTTTC.

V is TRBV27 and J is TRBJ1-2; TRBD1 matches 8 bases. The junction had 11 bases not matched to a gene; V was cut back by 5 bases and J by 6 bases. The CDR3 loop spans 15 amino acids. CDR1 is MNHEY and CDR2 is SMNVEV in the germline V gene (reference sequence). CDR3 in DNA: TGTGCCAGCAGTGTCGGGACAGGAGGGCAGAATGGCTACACCTTC. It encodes CASSVGTGGQNGYTF.